The next 9 T cell receptor beta chains were all read from a single sample in a study of PD-L1 blockade in urothelial cancer. Stated time point: pretreatment peripheral blood. The assay was immunoSEQ multiplex PCR, and TCRdb's table has in-frame clones only and misses some. The sample yields under 100,000 clones, around 87% seen once. The input for sequencing was PBMCs, taken around atezolizumab (anti-PD-L1) treatment. These receptors were obtained from a man in his sixties with urothelial cancer.

The gene calls are TRBV28 and TRBJ2-4, with 7 nucleotides matching TRBD1. The germline gives CDR1 MDHEN, CDR2 SYDVKM. The length of the CDR3 is 15 residues. The ends lost 6 bases at V and 0 bases at J; junction bases unmatched: 5. CDR3 sequence reads: CASRPTGVAKNIQYF. The CDR3 region has the DNA TGTGCCAGCAGGCCCACAGGGGTAGCCAAAAACATTCAGTACTTC. Based on the CDR3 plus reference TRBV28 and TRBJ2-4, the full variable domain is DVKVTQSSRYLVKRTGEKVFLECVQDMDHENMFWYRQDPGLGLRLIYFSYDVKMKEKGDIPEGYSVSREKKERFSLILESASTNQTSMYLCASRPTGVAKNIQYFGAGTRLSVL.

The V call is TRBV5-4, the J call TRBJ2-3, with 7 bases fitting TRBD2. The CDR3 covers 17 residues. V lost 1 base to trimming and J lost 3 bases; unmatched junction nucleotides: 11. The germline V gene has CDR1 SGHNT and CDR2 YYREEE (reference sequence). The CDR3 protein is CASSLKVGGPSTDTQYF. Here the CDR3 DNA reads TGTGCCAGCAGCTTGAAGGTGGGAGGGCCGAGTACAGATACGCAGTATTTT.

This chain links TRBV7-9 with TRBJ2-1; TRBD2 matches 9 bases. V trimming: 4 bases; J trimming: 4 bases; junction bases outside the gene matches: 8. The CDR3 loop spans 16 amino acids. Per the germline V gene, CDR1 is SEHNR and CDR2 is FQNEAQ (reference sequence). The DNA for the CDR3 is TGTGCCAGCAGCTCTAGCGGGGCATCCTCTTACAATGAGCAGTTCTTC. This sequence encodes CASSSSGASSYNEQFF.

This chain connects TRBV27 to TRBJ1-2; 10 nucleotides line up with TRBD1. The junction had 11 bases not matched to a gene; V was cut back by 8 bases and J by 5 bases. Per germline, CDR1 MNHEY and CDR2 SMNVEV (reference sequence). The CDR3 consists of 15 residues. The CDR3 DNA reads TGTGCCAGCCTGGGGACAGGGGCGTCCGGGTATGGCTACACCTTC. Protein product: CASLGTGASGYGYTF.

The chain is built from TRBV11-2 and TRBJ2-7; the D is unclear. The V end lost 3 bases, the J end lost 3 bases, and 3 bases lay between the germline ends. The germline gives CDR1 SGHAT, CDR2 FQNNGV. The CDR3 has 11 residues. Here the CDR3 DNA reads TGTGCCAGCAGCTTCCGCTACGAGCAGTACTTC. Translation gives CASSFRYEQYF.

This chain links TRBV27 with TRBJ2-1, with 13 bases matching TRBD2. The germline V gene encodes CDR1 MNHEY and CDR2 SMNVEV (reference sequence). This CDR3 region has 17 residues. V gave up 4 bases and J gave up 8 bases; unmatched junction bases: 11. The CDR3 nucleotides read TGTGCCAGCAGTTCCAGTCGGACTAGCGGGAGTATCTATGAGCAGTTCTTC. Translation: CASSSSRTSGSIYEQFF.

The chain carries TRBV11-2 and TRBJ2-5, with 10 positions matching TRBD2. This CDR3 contains 15 residues. Per the germline V gene, CDR1 is SGHAT and CDR2 is FQNNGV. Unmatched junction bases numbered 5, after V lost 1 base and J lost 6 bases. CDR3 protein: CASSLGLAGVKTQYF. The CDR3 DNA follows: TGTGCCAGCAGCTTAGGCCTAGCGGGAGTGAAGACCCAGTACTTC.

The genes are TRBV5-4 and TRBJ1-6; no reliable D call. The germline V gene has CDR1 SGHNT and CDR2 YYREEE (reference sequence). V gave up 0 bases and J gave up 5 bases, with 12 bases separating them. The length of the CDR3 is 16 residues. CDR3 nucleotides: TGTGCCAGCAGCTTGGGAGCCAGCACAGATAATTCACCCCTCCACTTT. The encoded protein is CASSLGASTDNSPLHF.

The CDR3 sequence: CASSFIPGGGDNEQFF. The CDR3 bases are TGCGCCAGCAGCTTCATCCCGGGCGGGGGAGACAATGAGCAGTTCTTC. The J gene is TRBJ2-1, the V gene TRBV5-1; the match to TRBD2 covers 7 bases. The germline gives CDR1 SGHRS, CDR2 YFSETQ. The CDR3 loop spans 16 amino acids. The junction had 10 bases not matched to a gene; V was cut back by 2 bases and J by 5 bases.